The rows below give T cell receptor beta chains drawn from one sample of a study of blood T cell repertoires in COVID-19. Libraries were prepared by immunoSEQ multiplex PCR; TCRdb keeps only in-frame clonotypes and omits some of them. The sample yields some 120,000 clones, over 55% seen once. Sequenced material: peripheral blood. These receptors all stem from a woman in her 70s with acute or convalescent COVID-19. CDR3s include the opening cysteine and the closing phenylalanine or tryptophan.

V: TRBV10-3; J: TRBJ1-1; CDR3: CAISQQGQNTEAFF
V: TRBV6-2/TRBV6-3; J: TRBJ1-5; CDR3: CASSPRQGGNQPQHF
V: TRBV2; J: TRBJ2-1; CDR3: CASRLDTSSYNEQFF
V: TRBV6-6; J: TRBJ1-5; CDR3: CASSYPGQGGQPQHF
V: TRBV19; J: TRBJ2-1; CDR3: CASRSQVSSYNEQFF
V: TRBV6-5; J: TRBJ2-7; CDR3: CASSYRPESYEQYF
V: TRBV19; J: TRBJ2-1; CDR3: CASSIVAYNEQFF
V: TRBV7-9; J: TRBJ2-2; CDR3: CASSLVGRGRHTGELFF
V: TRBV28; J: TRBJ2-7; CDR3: CASSLGVTSGNLIDEQYF
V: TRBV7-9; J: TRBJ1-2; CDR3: CASSLDLFGSGYTF